A single sample is the source of the 24 T cell receptor beta chains below, sequenced in a study of blood T cell repertoires in COVID-19. Only in-frame clones appear in the TCRdb table, and some are missing; sequencing was by immunoSEQ multiplex PCR. The table lists about 300,000 clones, about 87% of them singletons. The specimen was peripheral blood. Source of these receptors: a woman aged 30 to 39 with COVID-19, enrolled during active disease.

V usage is TRBV7-2 and J usage is TRBJ1-3, with D hard to call. CDR1 and CDR2 (germline): SGHTA, FQGNSA. V dropped 0 bases and J dropped 0 bases, with 6 bases sitting between them. The CDR3 is made up of 15 amino acids. The CDR3 DNA reads as TGTGCCAGCAGCTTAGCCGTGTACTCTGGAAACACCATATATTTT. Its translation is CASSLAVYSGNTIYF.

The chain couples TRBV2 to TRBJ1-2, with D unresolved. This CDR3 region has 12 residues. The V end lost 6 bases, the J end lost 5 bases, and 10 bases lay between the germline ends. Germline V gene lookup returns CDR1 SNHLY and CDR2 FYNNEI. CDR3 loop: CASRLGDYGYTF. CDR3 bases: TGTGCCAGCAGGCTTGGAGATTATGGCTACACCTTC.

The chain is built from TRBV19 and TRBJ2-7; possible D gene TRBD2, 5 bases. The V end lost 6 bases, the J end lost 5 bases, and 20 bases lay between the germline ends. CDR1 LNHDA and CDR2 SQIVND come from the germline V gene (reference sequence). This CDR3 has 15 residues. The DNA for the CDR3 is TGTGCCAGTAGGCTTACCGGGGTTTCTATGGACGAGCAGTACTTC. Protein sequence: CASRLTGVSMDEQYF.

This clone has only one observation. This chain joins TRBV28 and TRBJ2-5, with D uncertain. Trimming shortened V by 1 base and J by 13 bases, and 13 bases separated the two germline ends. The germline V gene has CDR1 MDHEN and CDR2 SYDVKM. This CDR3 has 12 amino acids. The CDR3 is CASSLFDGPGYF. The CDR3, as DNA: TGTGCCAGCAGTTTATTCGACGGCCCGGGGTACTTC.

The chain is built from TRBV19 and TRBJ2-1, with D maybe TRBD2 (7 bases). The CDR3 totals 14 residues. Looked up from germline, CDR1 is LNHDA and CDR2 is SQIVND (reference sequence). V lost 4 bases, J lost 8 bases, and 15 bases lay in between. In DNA form, the CDR3 reads TGTGCCAGTAGTAATGTGGGGGGGCCCGATGAGCAGTTCTTC. Translation gives CASSNVGGPDEQFF.

The V gene is TRBV28, the J gene TRBJ2-5; tentatively, D is TRBD1 (5 bases). CDR3 length: 15 amino acids. Germline-derived CDR1 and CDR2 are MDHEN and SYDVKM. The V end lost 2 bases, the J end lost 1 base, and 11 bases lay between the germline ends. CDR3 nucleotide sequence: TGTGCCAGCAGTTTAGGCGACAGTCGCCAAGAGACCCAGTACTTC. Its protein product is CASSLGDSRQETQYF. Full variable domain (outside the CDR3, taken from reference TRBV28 and TRBJ2-5): DVKVTQSSRYLVKRTGEKVFLECVQDMDHENMFWYRQDPGLGLRLIYFSYDVKMKEKGDIPEGYSVSREKKERFSLILESASTNQTSMYLCASSLGDSRQETQYFGPGTRLLVL.

The chain is built from TRBV3-1 (or the pseudogene TRBV3-2) and TRBJ1-2; no firm D call. Deletions cut 4 bases from V and 4 bases from J, with 22 bases between. This CDR3 comprises 17 residues. CDR1 and CDR2 (germline): LGHDT, YNNKEL (reference sequence). The CDR3 loop is CASSLTSSVGSVYGYTF. CDR3 nucleotide sequence: TGTGCCAGCAGCCTAACTTCCAGCGTAGGTTCTGTCTATGGCTACACCTTC.

The CDR3 sequence is CASGLQGVNTEAFF. CDR3 sequence (DNA): TGTGCCAGCGGATTACAGGGGGTGAACACTGAAGCTTTCTTT. This chain uses TRBV5-4 with TRBJ1-1; 8 nucleotides line up with TRBD1. The junction had 5 bases not matched to a gene; V was cut back by 7 bases and J by 0 bases. Per the germline V gene, CDR1 is SGHNT and CDR2 is YYREEE (reference sequence). CDR3 length equals 14 residues.

The chain recombines TRBV18 with TRBJ2-7, with TRBD1 identical over 9 bases. The V and J ends lost 1 base and 2 bases, in that order; junction bases with no gene match: 9. The germline V gene encodes CDR1 KGHSH and CDR2 LQKENI. The CDR3 sequence is 17 residues long. CDR3 loop: CASSPLGQGGRTYEQYV. CDR3 coding DNA: TGTGCCAGCTCACCACTGGGACAGGGTGGCCGAACCTACGAGCAGTACGTC.

V is TRBV9 and J is TRBJ2-3; D call uncertain. Trimming removed 0 bases at V and 0 bases at J, with 14 bases between. CDR3 length: 17 residues. Germline CDR1 is SGDLS and CDR2 is YYNGEE. The CDR3 DNA reads TGTGCCAGCAGCGTAGTAGGCGACTCCGCTAGCACAGATACGCAGTATTTT. Protein: CASSVVGDSASTDTQYF.

V gene TRBV7-9 combines with J gene TRBJ2-2; D gene ambiguous. Trimming removed 2 bases from V and 6 bases from J, with 10 bases in between. Germline V gene sequence: CDR1 SEHNR, CDR2 FQNEAQ (reference sequence). The CDR3 totals 14 residues. The CDR3 here is CASSLKQHPGELFF. CDR3 sequence (DNA): TGTGCCAGCAGCTTAAAACAGCACCCCGGGGAGCTGTTTTTT.

This chain links TRBV15 with TRBJ1-1, with TRBD1 matching over 7 bases. With 1 base clipped from V and 6 bases from J, the junction kept 5 bases outside the gene matches. The CDR3 is made up of 14 amino acids. Germline-derived CDR1 and CDR2 are LNHNV and YYDKDF (reference sequence). DNA for the CDR3: TGTGCCACCAGCAGAGTACAGGGGAGCGCTGAAGCTTTCTTT. It is translated as CATSRVQGSAEAFF.

The chain has TRBV29-1 and TRBJ2-5, with 7 bases lining up with TRBD2. Trimming took 7 bases from V and 4 from J; bases not matched to a gene: 6. This CDR3 has 12 amino acids. Germline CDR1 reads SQVTM; CDR2 reads ANQGSEA. CDR3: CSATTSTETQYF. The CDR3 region has the DNA TGCAGCGCTACGACTAGCACAGAGACCCAGTACTTC.

This chain connects TRBV7-9 to TRBJ1-3; D gene ambiguous. Looked up from germline, CDR1 is SEHNR and CDR2 is FQNEAQ (reference sequence). The CDR3 has 13 amino acids. V shed 5 bases and J shed 0 bases, with 5 bases lying between them. The CDR3 bases are TGTGCCAGCAGCCATAGCTCTGGAAACACCATATATTTT. Protein sequence: CASSHSSGNTIYF.

J is TRBJ2-1 and V is TRBV7-2; 13 bases align to TRBD2. The CDR3 consists of 16 residues. The J segment lost 7 bases and the V segment lost 4 bases, leaving 7 bases of the junction unmatched. The germline gives CDR1 SGHTA, CDR2 FQGNSA. The CDR3 DNA follows: TGTGCCAGCAGCTCCACTAGCGGGGGGGCCGCGAATGAGCAGTTCTTC. This gives the protein CASSSTSGGAANEQFF.

The chain has TRBV14 and TRBJ2-4; TRBD2 might be the D (6 bases). The CDR3 has 15 residues. The germline CDR1 and CDR2 sequences are SGHDN and FVKESK. V lost 3 bases, J lost 0 bases, and 9 bases lay in between. CDR3 nucleotides: TGTGCCAGCAGCCAGGGACTTCTAGCCAAAAACATTCAGTACTTC. Translated: CASSQGLLAKNIQYF. The full variable domain, with the rest looked up from reference TRBV14 and TRBJ2-4, is EAGVTQFPSHSVIEKGQTVTLRCDPISGHDNLYWYRRVMGKEIKFLLHFVKESKQDESGMPNNRFLAERTGGTYSTLKVQPAELEDSGVYFCASSQGLLAKNIQYFGAGTRLSVL.

The chain carries TRBV7-6 and TRBJ1-4, with a possible D match to TRBD1 (5 bases). CDR1 and CDR2 (germline): SGHVS, FNYEAQ. The CDR3 has 14 residues. V lost 6 bases to trimming and J lost 5 bases, with 13 bases between them. CDR3 sequence (DNA): TGTGCCAGCAGTTCGACAGAGTTAAATGAAAAACTGTTTTTT. The encoded protein is CASSSTELNEKLFF. The whole variable domain, filled in from reference TRBV7-6 and TRBJ1-4, reads GAGVSQSPRYKVTKRGQDVALRCDPISGHVSLYWYRQALGQGPEFLTYFNYEAQQDKSGLPNDRFSAERPEGSISTLTIQRTEQRDSAMYRCASSSTELNEKLFFGSGTQLSVL.

The chain joins TRBV11-3 to TRBJ2-2, with TRBD2 matching over 8 bases. This CDR3 has 16 residues. Losses at the gene ends were 5 bases for V and 0 bases for J; bases not matched to a gene: 5. CDR1 is SGHNT and CDR2 is YENEEA in the germline V gene. Written as DNA, the CDR3 is TGTGCCAGCAGCCCCGTAGCGGGGTCGAACACCGGGGAGCTGTTTTTT. This gives the protein CASSPVAGSNTGELFF.

The chain recombines TRBV19 with TRBJ1-2, with 8 bases lining up with TRBD1. With V trimmed by 7 bases and J by 2 bases, 12 bases remained unmatched. The length of the CDR3 is 16 residues. Germline-derived CDR1 and CDR2 are LNHDA and SQIVND (reference sequence). CDR3 bases: TGTGCCAGTACCAATTTGTTGCAGGGGGCCAACTATGGCTACACCTTC. Its translation: CASTNLLQGANYGYTF.

The chain uses TRBV18 and TRBJ1-5; perhaps TRBD1 as D (6 bases). Looked up from germline, CDR1 is KGHSH and CDR2 is LQKENI. The CDR3 length is 15 residues. The V gene lost 2 bases and the J gene lost 0 bases, with 8 bases spanning the gap. CDR3: CASSPGQNSNQPQHF. The CDR3 DNA is TGTGCCAGCTCACCAGGACAGAATAGCAATCAGCCCCAGCATTTT.

V usage is TRBV9 and J usage is TRBJ2-3; perhaps TRBD1 as D (6 bases). The CDR3 is made up of 15 amino acids. V lost 9 bases, J lost 2 bases, and 19 bases lay in between. The germline CDR1 and CDR2 sequences are SGDLS and YYNGEE. CDR3 protein: CAIPNREFPTDTQYF. The CDR3 bases are TGTGCCATCCCAAACAGGGAATTTCCCACAGATACGCAGTATTTT.

This clone was counted a single time. For the CDR3, the DNA is TGTGCCAGCAGTTTACAGGGGAGAGGAACTGAAGCTTTCTTT. Translating it yields CASSLQGRGTEAFF. V usage is TRBV28 and J usage is TRBJ1-1; possibly TRBD1 for D (6 bases). The CDR3 extends over 14 amino acids. V lost 2 bases and J lost 5, with 12 bases in between. Germline V CDR1 and CDR2: MDHEN, SYDVKM.

The chain combines TRBV20-1 with TRBJ2-3, with 9 positions matching TRBD1. The junction had 8 bases not matched to a gene; V was cut back by 3 bases and J by 1 base. The CDR3 runs 16 residues. CDR1 is DFQATT, CDR2 SNEGSKA, per germline (reference sequence). This CDR3 is CSASRSRTGGTDTQYF. The CDR3 DNA sequence: TGCAGTGCTAGTCGATCGAGGACAGGGGGCACAGATACGCAGTATTTT.

The chain links TRBV28 to TRBJ1-2; maybe TRBD1 (5 bases). The V end lost 3 bases, the J end lost 7 bases, and 12 bases lay between the germline ends. The CDR3 totals 13 residues. The germline V gene encodes CDR1 MDHEN and CDR2 SYDVKM. CDR3 bases: TGTGCCAGCAGTTTCCAGGGAAAGGCTGGCTACACCTTC. Translated, it gives CASSFQGKAGYTF.